The clone carrying this T cell receptor beta chain was detected only a few times. The sample originates from a study of control samples from healthy donors and cancer patients. Libraries were prepared by immunoSEQ multiplex PCR; TCRdb keeps only in-frame clonotypes and omits some of them. The data hold some 190,000 clones, with roughly nine tenths observed a single time. The CDR3 loop spans 13 amino acids. V lost 3 bases to trimming and J lost 7 bases; unmatched junction nucleotides: 4. Germline CDR1 and CDR2: KGHDR and SFDVKD. The V and J genes are TRBV24-1 and TRBJ2-7; 8 bases fit TRBD1. The sample was blood. The sequence was collected from a man aged 25 to 40 in good health. The CDR3 region is CATSDITGGEQYF. CDR3 nucleotide sequence: TGTGCCACCAGTGATATAACAGGGGGAGAGCAGTACTTC.